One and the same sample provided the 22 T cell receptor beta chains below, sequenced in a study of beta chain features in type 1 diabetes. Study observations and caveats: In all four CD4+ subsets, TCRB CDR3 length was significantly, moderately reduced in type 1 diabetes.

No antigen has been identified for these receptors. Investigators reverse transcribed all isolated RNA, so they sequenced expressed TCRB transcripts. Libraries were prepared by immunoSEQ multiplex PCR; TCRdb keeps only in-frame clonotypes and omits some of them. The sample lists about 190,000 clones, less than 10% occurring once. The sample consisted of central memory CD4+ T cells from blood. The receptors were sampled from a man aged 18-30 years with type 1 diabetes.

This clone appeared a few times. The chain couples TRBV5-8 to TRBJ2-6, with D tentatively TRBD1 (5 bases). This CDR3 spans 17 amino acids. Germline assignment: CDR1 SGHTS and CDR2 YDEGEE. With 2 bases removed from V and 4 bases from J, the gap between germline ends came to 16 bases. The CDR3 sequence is CASSFLQGVAGANVLTF. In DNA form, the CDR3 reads TGTGCCAGCAGCTTTCTTCAGGGCGTTGCGGGGGCCAACGTCCTGACTTTC.

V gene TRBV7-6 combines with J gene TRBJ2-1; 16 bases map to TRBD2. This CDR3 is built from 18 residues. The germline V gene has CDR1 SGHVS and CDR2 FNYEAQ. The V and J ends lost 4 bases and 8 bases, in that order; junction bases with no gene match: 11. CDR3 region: CASSWGTSGRAWEHEQFF. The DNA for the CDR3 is TGTGCCAGCAGCTGGGGGACTAGCGGGAGGGCCTGGGAGCATGAGCAGTTCTTC. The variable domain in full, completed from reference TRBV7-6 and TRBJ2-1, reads GAGVSQSPRYKVTKRGQDVALRCDPISGHVSLYWYRQALGQGPEFLTYFNYEAQQDKSGLPNDRFSAERPEGSISTLTIQRTEQRDSAMYRCASSWGTSGRAWEHEQFFGPGTRLTVL.

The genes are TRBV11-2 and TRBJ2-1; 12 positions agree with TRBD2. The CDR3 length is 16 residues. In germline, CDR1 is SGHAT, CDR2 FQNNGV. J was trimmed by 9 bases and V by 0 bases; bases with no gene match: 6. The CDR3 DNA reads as TGTGCCAGCAGCTTAGATTCTAGCGGGGGGGCTGGTGAGCAGTTCTTC. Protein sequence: CASSLDSSGGAGEQFF.

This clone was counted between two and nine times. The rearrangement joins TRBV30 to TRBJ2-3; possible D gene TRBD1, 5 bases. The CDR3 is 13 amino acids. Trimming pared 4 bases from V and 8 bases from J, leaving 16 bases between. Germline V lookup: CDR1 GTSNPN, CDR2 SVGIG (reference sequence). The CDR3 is CAWTIATQGTQYF. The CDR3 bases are TGTGCCTGGACTATTGCGACCCAGGGTACGCAGTATTTT.

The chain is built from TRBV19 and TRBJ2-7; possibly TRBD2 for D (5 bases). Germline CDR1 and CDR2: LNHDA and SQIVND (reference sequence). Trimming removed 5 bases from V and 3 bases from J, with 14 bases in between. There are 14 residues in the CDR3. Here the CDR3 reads CASSHQEAFYEQYF. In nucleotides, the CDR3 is TGTGCCAGTAGTCACCAGGAGGCGTTCTACGAGCAGTACTTC.

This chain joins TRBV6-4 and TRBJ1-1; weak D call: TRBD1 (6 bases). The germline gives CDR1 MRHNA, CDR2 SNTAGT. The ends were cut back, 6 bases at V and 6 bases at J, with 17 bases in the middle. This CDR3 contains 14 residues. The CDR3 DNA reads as TGTGCCAGCAGATATACAGGGCTAGAGGCTGAAGCTTTCTTT. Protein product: CASRYTGLEAEAFF.

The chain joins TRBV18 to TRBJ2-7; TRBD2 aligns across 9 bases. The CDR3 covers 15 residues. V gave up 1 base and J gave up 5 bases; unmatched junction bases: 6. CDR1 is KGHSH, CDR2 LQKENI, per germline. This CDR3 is CASSPQEGLAHEQYF. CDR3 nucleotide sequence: TGTGCCAGCTCACCACAGGAGGGACTAGCCCACGAGCAGTACTTC. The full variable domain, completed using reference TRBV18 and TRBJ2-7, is NAGVMQNPRHLVRRRGQEARLRCSPMKGHSHVYWYRQLPEEGLKFMVYLQKENIIDESGMPKERFSAEFPKEGPSILRIQQVVRGDSAAYFCASSPQEGLAHEQYFGPGTRLTVT.

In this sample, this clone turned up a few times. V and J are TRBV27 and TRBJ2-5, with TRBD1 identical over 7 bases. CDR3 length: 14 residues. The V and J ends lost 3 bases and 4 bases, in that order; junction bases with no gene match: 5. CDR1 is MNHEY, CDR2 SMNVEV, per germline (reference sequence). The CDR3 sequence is CASSLKGARETQYF. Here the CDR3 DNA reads TGTGCCAGCAGTTTGAAGGGGGCGAGAGAGACCCAGTACTTC.

CDR3 sequence: CATQGDSSIRSNQPQHF. CDR3 nucleotides: TGTGCCACCCAGGGGGACTCGAGCATTCGTAGCAATCAGCCCCAGCATTTT. The chain couples TRBV10-3 to TRBJ1-5; 7 bases line up with TRBD1. Per germline, CDR1 ENHRY and CDR2 SYGVKD. V lost 10 bases and J lost 0; bases outside the gene matches: 15. The CDR3 is 17 amino acids.

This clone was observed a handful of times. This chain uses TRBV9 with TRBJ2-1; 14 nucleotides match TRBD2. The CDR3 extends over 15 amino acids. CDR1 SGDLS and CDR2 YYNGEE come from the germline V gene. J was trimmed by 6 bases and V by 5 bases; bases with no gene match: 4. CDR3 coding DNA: TGTGCCAGCAGTCTAGGGACTAGCGGGAGCAATGAGCAGTTCTTC. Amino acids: CASSLGTSGSNEQFF.

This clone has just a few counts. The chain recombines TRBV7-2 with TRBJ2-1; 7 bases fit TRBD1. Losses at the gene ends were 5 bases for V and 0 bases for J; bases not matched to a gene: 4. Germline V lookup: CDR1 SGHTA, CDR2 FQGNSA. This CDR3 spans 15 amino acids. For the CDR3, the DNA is TGTGCCAGCAGCCGCAGGGGGTCCTCCTACAATGAGCAGTTCTTC. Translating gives CASSRRGSSYNEQFF.

The CDR3: CASSPNPQRDLKNIQYF. The DNA for the CDR3 is TGTGCCAGCAGCCCGAACCCCCAGCGGGACCTCAAAAACATTCAGTACTTC. The chain uses TRBV13 and TRBJ2-4; 7 bases map to TRBD2. The J segment lost 3 bases and the V segment lost 5 bases, leaving 13 bases of the junction unmatched. Germline V gene sequence: CDR1 PRHDT, CDR2 FYEKMQ (reference sequence). This CDR3 is built from 17 residues.

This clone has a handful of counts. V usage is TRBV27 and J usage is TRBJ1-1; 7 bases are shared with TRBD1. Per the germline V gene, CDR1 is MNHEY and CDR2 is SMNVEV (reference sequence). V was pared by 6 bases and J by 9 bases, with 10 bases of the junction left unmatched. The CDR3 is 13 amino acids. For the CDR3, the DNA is TGTGCCAGCAGCCCCAGGGGGTACGCACAAGCTTTCTTT. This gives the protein CASSPRGYAQAFF.

CDR3 in amino acids: CASSLGAVDTQYF. CDR3 in DNA: TGTGCCAGCAGTCTGGGGGCGGTAGATACGCAGTATTTT. The chain recombines TRBV28 with TRBJ2-3, with D maybe TRBD1 (6 bases). The length of the CDR3 is 13 residues. Germline V lookup: CDR1 MDHEN, CDR2 SYDVKM. The germline V and J ends were trimmed by 5 bases and 5 bases, with 11 bases remaining between them.

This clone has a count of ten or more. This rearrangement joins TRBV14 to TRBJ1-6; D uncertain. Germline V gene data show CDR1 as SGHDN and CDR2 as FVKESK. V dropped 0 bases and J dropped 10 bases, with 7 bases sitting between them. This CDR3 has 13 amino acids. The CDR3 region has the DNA TGTGCCAGCAGCCAAGAAAGTCGGTCACCCCTCCACTTT. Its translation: CASSQESRSPLHF. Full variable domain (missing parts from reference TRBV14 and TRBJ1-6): EAGVTQFPSHSVIEKGQTVTLRCDPISGHDNLYWYRRVMGKEIKFLLHFVKESKQDESGMPNNRFLAERTGGTYSTLKVQPAELEDSGVYFCASSQESRSPLHFGNGTRLTVT.

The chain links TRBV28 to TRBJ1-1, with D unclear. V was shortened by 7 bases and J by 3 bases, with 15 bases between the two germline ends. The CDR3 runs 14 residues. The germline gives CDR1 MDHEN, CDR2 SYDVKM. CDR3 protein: CASKRPVRDTEAFF. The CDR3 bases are TGTGCCAGCAAGCGTCCTGTGAGGGACACTGAAGCTTTCTTT.

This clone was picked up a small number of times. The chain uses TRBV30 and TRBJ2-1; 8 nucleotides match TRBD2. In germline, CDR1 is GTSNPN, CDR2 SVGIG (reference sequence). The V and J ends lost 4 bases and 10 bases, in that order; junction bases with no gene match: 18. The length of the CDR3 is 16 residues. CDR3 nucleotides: TGTGCCTGGACTGCGCTAATAGCGGGGATGGGGGCAGAGCAGTTCTTC. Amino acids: CAWTALIAGMGAEQFF.

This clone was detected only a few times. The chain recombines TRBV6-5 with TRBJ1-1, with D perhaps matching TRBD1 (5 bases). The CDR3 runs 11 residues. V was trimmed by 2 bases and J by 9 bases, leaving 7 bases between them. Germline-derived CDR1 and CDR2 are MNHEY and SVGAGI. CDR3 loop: CASSYRGKAFF. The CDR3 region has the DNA TGTGCCAGCAGTTACAGGGGAAAAGCTTTCTTT.

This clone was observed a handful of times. The CDR3 nucleotides are TGTGCCAGTAGGTCCCTAGCGGCCGACGGAGATACGCAGTATTTT. Protein sequence: CASRSLAADGDTQYF. The chain is built from TRBV19 and TRBJ2-3; 7 positions agree with TRBD2. J was trimmed by 5 bases and V by 6 bases; bases with no gene match: 11. Germline V gives CDR1 LNHDA, CDR2 SQIVND (reference sequence). The CDR3 length is 15 residues.

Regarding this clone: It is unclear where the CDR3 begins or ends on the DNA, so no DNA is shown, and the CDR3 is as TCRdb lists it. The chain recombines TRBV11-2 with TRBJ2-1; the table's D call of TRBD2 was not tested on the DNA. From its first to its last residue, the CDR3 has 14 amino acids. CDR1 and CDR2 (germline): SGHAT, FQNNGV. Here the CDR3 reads CASSFGNGDNEQFF.

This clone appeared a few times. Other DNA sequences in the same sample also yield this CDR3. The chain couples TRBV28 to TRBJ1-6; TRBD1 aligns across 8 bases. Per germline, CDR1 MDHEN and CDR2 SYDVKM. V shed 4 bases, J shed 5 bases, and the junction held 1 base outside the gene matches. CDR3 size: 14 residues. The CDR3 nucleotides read TGTGCCAGCAGTTCGACAGGGGATAATTCACCCCTCCACTTT. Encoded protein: CASSSTGDNSPLHF.

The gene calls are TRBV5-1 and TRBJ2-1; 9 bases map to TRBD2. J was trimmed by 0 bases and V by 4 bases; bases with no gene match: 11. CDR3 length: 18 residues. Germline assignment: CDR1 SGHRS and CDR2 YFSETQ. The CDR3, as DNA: TGCGCCAGCAGCGCCCGGACTAGCGCCGCGAGCTCCTACAATGAGCAGTTCTTC. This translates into CASSARTSAASSYNEQFF.